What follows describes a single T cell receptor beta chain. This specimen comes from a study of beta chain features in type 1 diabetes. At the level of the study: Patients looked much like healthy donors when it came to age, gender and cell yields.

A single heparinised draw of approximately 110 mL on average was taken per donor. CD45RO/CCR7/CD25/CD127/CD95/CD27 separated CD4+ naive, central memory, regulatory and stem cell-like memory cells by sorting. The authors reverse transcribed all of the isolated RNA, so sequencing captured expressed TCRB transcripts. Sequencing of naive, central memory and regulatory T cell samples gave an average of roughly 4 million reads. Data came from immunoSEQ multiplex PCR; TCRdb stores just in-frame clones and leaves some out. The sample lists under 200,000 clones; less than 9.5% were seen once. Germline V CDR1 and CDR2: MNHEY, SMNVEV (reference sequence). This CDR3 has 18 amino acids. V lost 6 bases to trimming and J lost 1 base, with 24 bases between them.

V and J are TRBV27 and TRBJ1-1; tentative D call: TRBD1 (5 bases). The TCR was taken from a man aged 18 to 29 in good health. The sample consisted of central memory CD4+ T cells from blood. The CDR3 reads CASSPGRVGFLSNTEAFF. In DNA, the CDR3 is TGTGCCAGCAGCCCAGGCAGGGTAGGGTTCTTATCGAACACTGAAGCTTTCTTT.